This T cell receptor (beta chain) is from a study of T cells in Graves' hyperthyroidism and ophthalmopathy (dated by TCRdb to the late 2010s). For the study in its entirety: Peripheral blood was sampled at the time of initial diagnosis, prior to any treatment. A discovery cohort of fewer than 110 patients, about 43 with Graves' ophthalmopathy and approximately 57 with stable Graves' hyperthyroidism, was used to find distinguishing TCR V-J signatures. An independent validation cohort of under 20 hyperthyroidism patients and 15 or so patients who later progressed to ophthalmopathy tested prospective prediction of ophthalmopathy. The 100 or so discovery patients were randomly split 7:3 into training and test sets. Thyroid tissue and blood T-cell repertoires from roughly 6 Graves' hyperthyroidism patients were also compared in the study. After blood sampling, hyperthyroidism patients were treated with methimazole at a starting dose of 30 mg daily, and ophthalmopathy patients were treated with high-dose intravenous methylprednisolone. The paper reports TCR Vbeta CDR3 sequencing of roughly 140 peripheral blood samples: around 45 ophthalmopathy, 70 to 85 hyperthyroidism and approximately 17 progressor patients.

Graves' hyperthyroidism was defined as stable when no progression to ophthalmopathy occurred over 18 months of follow-up. The hyperthyroidism patients were between 18 and 65 years old and newly diagnosed, with a disease duration of less than 2 months. Any patient with an uncontrolled infection, another autoimmune disease, pregnancy or lactation was excluded. Diagnoses relied on clinical symptoms, serum thyroxine and TRAb, thyroid ultrasound and orbital computed tomography. PBMCs were isolated from 10 ml of fresh peripheral blood by Ficoll-Paque density gradient centrifugation. Trizol reagent was used to extract total RNA, and RNA quality was then checked on an Agilent 2100 Bioanalyzer. After removal of 7 bases from V and 6 bases from J, the junction retains 10 bases not matched to a gene. The CDR3 covers 14 residues, taking in both the cysteine and the phenylalanine. Only the CDR3 part of the read is kept: 42 bases, read in frame from the first base.

Paper-wide results and their limitations: Most expanded thyroid clonotypes (frequency above 0.001) were also detected in blood, a finding suggesting that blood repertoires may reflect thyroid immune responses. In validation, progression to ophthalmopathy was predicted by the model with 70.59% sensitivity and approximately 78% specificity, a median of roughly 6 months before onset. Sample size was not statistically predetermined, and investigators were not blinded to group allocation. Ophthalmopathy was separated from stable hyperthyroidism by a 13 V-J signature model, with 87.88% sensitivity and approximately 81% specificity obtained in cross-validation and 80%/75% obtained in testing.

As for this clonotype: Its antigen remains unidentified. Per-base quality was not reported, and no clone a single base away is much larger than it.

TCR beta CDR3 regions were amplified from RNA transcripts. The TCR CDR3 was subjected to a first round of RT-PCR using the HTBI primer set and the Qiagen OneStep RT-PCR kit. The libraries were constructed in a second round of multiplex PCR and then size-selected and purified. Libraries were sequenced paired-end with 100 bp reads on an Illumina HiSeq2000. As for how the authors treated the data: SOAPnuke was used to process the raw data, throwing out any read that contained adapters or uncalled bases, had a mean Phred below 15, or lacked an exact constant-primer or identifier match. High-quality paired reads were merged using COPE v1.2.5, and each unique nucleotide sequence was defined as a clonotype. Clonotypes were aligned to IMGT TRBV, TRBD and TRBJ reference segments using MiTCR v1.1. The analysis was restricted to V-J combinations with a frequency above 0.0001, which together covered just over 99% of the repertoires. The TCS score was defined as F50 (clonal expansion) divided by E x V (chaos), with BLOSUM62-based TCRdist calculated between CDR3 peptides within each V-J. Welch's t-statistics and random forest reduced fewer than 600 V-J features to 13, which were used in a naive Bayes classifier (R e1071). In-frame beta chains were kept once TCRdb had trimmed the public reads at Q25 with fastp and called clones with MiXCR. Each CDR3 protein gets just one entry, which takes the most common genes and DNA from the rows behind it. The V and J calls were not made by the authors but by TCRdb's processing. In this sample the table shows 500,000 to 550,000 distinct CDR3 sequences, about 20% of which occur a single time. The ten biggest clones cover roughly 29% of the sample.

Sequences were obtained from blood. The receptor comes from a man in his late teens or twenties with Graves' hyperthyroidism. The rearrangement combines TRBV12-3 or TRBV12-4 with TRBJ2-7; 9 central bases correspond to TRBD1. The nucleotide sequence is given as TGTGCCAGCAATACCGGACAGGGGCCTCTCGAGCAGTACTTC. The resulting protein is CASNTGQGPLEQYF.